Described below is a single T cell receptor beta chain sequence and its context. Its antigen is currently not known. No per-base quality is available; no much larger clone lies one base away. Collaborating institutions collected whole blood in K2EDTA tubes following their own protocols. For TCRbeta analysis, collaborators shipped samples as frozen whole blood, isolated PBMCs, or DNA extracted from either of those sample types. The germline ends are 9 bases apart after V is trimmed by 4 bases and J by 0 bases. CDR1 and CDR2 were assigned from the germline V gene as MNHEY and SVGAGI. From the cysteine up to the phenylalanine, the CDR3 has a length of 14 residues. Left in the record is the CDR3 DNA by itself, 42 bases read in frame from the first base. The source of the sample is a study of blood T cell repertoires in COVID-19 (dated by TCRdb to the early 2020s). With respect to the entire study: Samples from collaborators originated in the United States, Italy and Spain and spanned both the acute and convalescent phases of COVID-19. The sample metadata nearly always contained a de-identified subject ID, COVID-19 status, age in years and sex. Deeply sampled blood TCRbeta repertoires from subjects exposed to, actively infected with, or recovered from COVID-19 were included in the dataset. Where HLA class I and class II types were available, the types were taken from metadata supplied by the sample provider, not from assay-based typing. Samples came from the ongoing ImmuneRACE study (first 160 participants) plus 1,254 subjects from 6 global collaborators. The material from the prospective study consisted of cDNA or gDNA derived from T cells, B-cell-depleted T cells, or PBMCs. The repertoires were made available in a free public database intended to serve as a resource for research on the immune response to SARS-CoV-2. Paper-wide results and their limitations: Clinical and demographic metadata were provided uncurated, with the amount varying by source and participant.

TCRbeta CDR3 regions were amplified from genomic DNA by means of the immunoSEQ Assay, a bias-controlled multiplex PCR. The original pipeline was this. The number of nucleated cells in each sample was estimated from the amplification of reference gene primers within the assay. To quantify the absolute abundance of each unique TCRbeta CDR3 rearrangement, sequence reads were collapsed and filtered. For each sample, productive Simpson clonality was calculated as the square root of Simpson's diversity index across productive rearrangements. Held by TCRdb, this immuneACCESS table contains in-frame sequences only and omits some clones. Under half of the omission traces to an unresolved V gene where checked; the cause of the rest is unknown. The V and J calls and clone size were taken over from that table, and D and trimming were inferred from the DNA. Across this sample there are roughly 150,000 clones, with approximately 81% seen only once. About 10% of the sample lies in the top ten.

Here the chain combines TRBV6-5 and TRBJ1-1; a tentative D call is TRBD1 (6 bases match). This clonotype was sampled from a woman of 80 years or more with active or convalescent COVID-19. The sample consisted of peripheral blood. The sequenced DNA: TGTGCCAGCAGTTCGCCAGGGGTGAACACTGAAGCTTTCTTT. This encodes CASSSPGVNTEAFF.